Listed below are T cell receptor beta chains from one sample, sequenced in a study of cytomegalovirus exposure and HLA in healthy donors. TCRdb's copy holds only in-frame clones and misses some; the assay was immunoSEQ multiplex PCR. The sample carries roughly 89,000 clones, 65% to 85% recorded once. Sequencing was done on a sample of PBMCs. The receptors derive from a man younger than 35 in good health and CMV-seronegative. Both conserved end residues are part of each CDR3. The order of the fields is V gene, clone size, D gene, J gene, CDR3 protein, CDR3 DNA. The D gene is left open where the match is weak. For some rows the clone size is stated as once, few or many, or as a class when expanded; others skip it.

v_call: TRBV5-5; clone_size: .; d_call: .; j_call: TRBJ2-7; cdr3_aa: CASSLGQPREQYF; cdr3_nt: TGTGCCAGCAGCTTGGGACAGCCAAGGGAGCAGTACTTC
v_call: TRBV5-1; clone_size: .; d_call: .; j_call: TRBJ2-5; cdr3_aa: CASTKGQGETQYF; cdr3_nt: TGCGCCAGCACTAAGGGACAAGGAGAGACCCAGTACTTC
v_call: TRBV7-8; clone_size: .; d_call: .; j_call: TRBJ2-3; cdr3_aa: CASSLGGGTNSDTQYF; cdr3_nt: TGTGCCAGCAGCTTAGGAGGGGGGACTAACTCAGATACGCAGTATTTT
v_call: TRBV9; clone_size: .; d_call: .; j_call: TRBJ1-2; cdr3_aa: CASSVAGMDSYGYTF; cdr3_nt: TGTGCCAGCAGCGTAGCAGGGATGGATAGCTATGGCTACACCTTC
v_call: TRBV5-4; clone_size: .; d_call: TRBD1; j_call: TRBJ1-2; cdr3_aa: CASSADRAGGYTF; cdr3_nt: TGTGCCAGCAGCGCAGACAGGGCGGGAGGCTACACCTTC
v_call: TRBV7-9; clone_size: .; d_call: TRBD2; j_call: TRBJ2-7; cdr3_aa: CSSSRGGYEQYF; cdr3_nt: TGTTCCAGCAGCCGGGGGGGCTACGAGCAGTACTTC
v_call: TRBV6-5; clone_size: .; d_call: TRBD1; j_call: TRBJ1-2; cdr3_aa: CASSYSKGAYGYTF; cdr3_nt: TGTGCCAGCAGTTACTCGAAGGGGGCTTATGGCTACACCTTC
v_call: TRBV10-1; clone_size: few; d_call: .; j_call: TRBJ1-3; cdr3_aa: CASSNQYPGDTIYF; cdr3_nt: TGCGCCAGCAGTAATCAATACCCGGGGGACACCATATATTTT
v_call: TRBV2; clone_size: .; d_call: TRBD1; j_call: TRBJ1-6; cdr3_aa: CASSPGQGRSPLHF; cdr3_nt: TGTGCCAGCAGCCCGGGACAGGGGAGATCACCCCTCCACTTT
v_call: TRBV2; clone_size: .; d_call: .; j_call: TRBJ1-1; cdr3_aa: CASRVQVNTEAFF; cdr3_nt: TGTGCCAGCAGGGTACAGGTGAACACTGAAGCTTTCTTT
v_call: TRBV6-5; clone_size: .; d_call: .; j_call: TRBJ2-3; cdr3_aa: CASSYESGFTDTQYF; cdr3_nt: TGTGCCAGCAGTTACGAGTCGGGGTTCACAGATACGCAGTATTTT
v_call: TRBV6-1; clone_size: once; d_call: .; j_call: TRBJ2-5; cdr3_aa: CASRQGRETQYF; cdr3_nt: TGTGCCAGCCGCCAAGGGAGGGAGACCCAGTACTTC
v_call: TRBV9; clone_size: .; d_call: .; j_call: TRBJ2-5; cdr3_aa: CASSPHPRDDNQETQYF; cdr3_nt: TGTGCCAGCAGCCCCCACCCGCGGGACGACAACCAAGAGACCCAGTACTTC
v_call: TRBV5-8; clone_size: .; d_call: TRBD1; j_call: TRBJ1-5; cdr3_aa: CASSMSRGGGALNNQPQHF; cdr3_nt: TGTGCCAGCAGCATGTCCCGAGGAGGGGGCGCTTTGAACAATCAGCCCCAGCATTTT
v_call: TRBV5-6; clone_size: .; d_call: .; j_call: TRBJ1-6; cdr3_aa: CASSLTGNNSPLHF; cdr3_nt: TGTGCCAGCAGCCTAACAGGGAATAATTCACCCCTCCACTTT
v_call: TRBV6-1; clone_size: .; d_call: .; j_call: TRBJ1-2; cdr3_aa: CASSQWANYGYTF; cdr3_nt: TGTGCCAGCAGCCAATGGGCCAACTATGGCTACACCTTC
v_call: TRBV6-5; clone_size: few; d_call: TRBD1; j_call: TRBJ2-7; cdr3_aa: CASSGGQGASEQYF; cdr3_nt: TGTGCCAGCAGTGGGGGACAGGGGGCCTCCGAGCAGTACTTC
v_call: TRBV19; clone_size: .; d_call: .; j_call: TRBJ1-2; cdr3_aa: CASSMNKAYGYTF; cdr3_nt: TGTGCCAGTAGTATGAATAAAGCTTATGGCTACACCTTC
v_call: TRBV5-1; clone_size: .; d_call: TRBD1; j_call: TRBJ1-1; cdr3_aa: CASSIQGGLNTEAFF; cdr3_nt: TGCGCCAGCAGCATACAGGGGGGATTGAACACTGAAGCTTTCTTT
v_call: TRBV6-5; clone_size: few; d_call: .; j_call: TRBJ2-2; cdr3_aa: CASSDRLSTGELFF; cdr3_nt: TGTGCCAGCAGTGACAGGTTGAGCACCGGGGAGCTGTTTTTT
v_call: TRBV9; clone_size: once; d_call: .; j_call: TRBJ2-7; cdr3_aa: CASSSEGEDEQYF; cdr3_nt: TGTGCCAGCAGCTCTGAAGGGGAGGACGAGCAGTACTTC
v_call: TRBV7-6; clone_size: .; d_call: TRBD2; j_call: TRBJ2-2; cdr3_aa: CASSARGEGWNTGELFF; cdr3_nt: TGTGCCAGCAGCGCACGAGGGGAGGGATGGAACACCGGGGAGCTGTTTTTT
v_call: TRBV7-9; clone_size: few; d_call: TRBD2; j_call: TRBJ2-1; cdr3_aa: CASSSSSGGSSYNEQFF; cdr3_nt: TGTGCCAGCAGCTCTTCTAGCGGGGGGAGCTCCTACAATGAGCAGTTCTTC
v_call: TRBV7-9; clone_size: .; d_call: .; j_call: TRBJ2-7; cdr3_aa: CASSLAPQDEYF; cdr3_nt: TGTGCCAGCAGCTTAGCGCCACAGGACGAGTACTTC
v_call: TRBV13; clone_size: .; d_call: .; j_call: TRBJ2-2; cdr3_aa: CASSPSGKNTGELFF; cdr3_nt: TGTGCCAGCAGCCCCTCGGGAAAAAACACCGGGGAGCTGTTTTTT
v_call: TRBV6-5; clone_size: few; d_call: TRBD1; j_call: TRBJ1-6; cdr3_aa: CAIEGQEYSPLHF; cdr3_nt: TGTGCCATCGAGGGACAGGAGTATTCACCCCTCCACTTT
v_call: TRBV9; clone_size: .; d_call: .; j_call: TRBJ2-3; cdr3_aa: CASSPVLTDTQYF; cdr3_nt: TGTGCCAGCAGCCCCGTTCTCACAGATACGCAGTATTTT
v_call: TRBV5-5; clone_size: .; d_call: .; j_call: TRBJ2-1; cdr3_aa: CASSFSAGAQGEQFF; cdr3_nt: TGTGCCAGCAGCTTTTCGGCGGGGGCCCAGGGTGAGCAGTTCTTC
v_call: TRBV27; clone_size: .; d_call: TRBD1; j_call: TRBJ1-4; cdr3_aa: CASSTRTGKVEKLFF; cdr3_nt: TGTGCCAGCAGTACTCGGACAGGGAAGGTTGAAAAACTGTTTTTT
v_call: TRBV5-1; clone_size: .; d_call: .; j_call: TRBJ1-4; cdr3_aa: CASSLRGDGNEKLFF; cdr3_nt: TGCGCCAGCAGCCTACGGGGGGACGGGAATGAAAAACTGTTTTTT
v_call: TRBV9; clone_size: few; d_call: .; j_call: TRBJ2-7; cdr3_aa: CASSVEGATRGNYEQYF; cdr3_nt: TGTGCCAGCAGCGTAGAAGGGGCGACTAGGGGAAATTACGAGCAGTACTTC
v_call: TRBV7-9; clone_size: once; d_call: TRBD1; j_call: TRBJ1-1; cdr3_aa: CASGTGGTEAFF; cdr3_nt: TGTGCCAGCGGGACAGGGGGGACTGAAGCTTTCTTT
v_call: TRBV21-1; clone_size: .; d_call: .; j_call: TRBJ1-1; cdr3_aa: CASSSRPRELNTEAFF; cdr3_nt: TGTGCCAGCAGCTCTAGACCCAGGGAACTGAACACTGAAGCTTTCTTT
v_call: TRBV7-9; clone_size: .; d_call: .; j_call: TRBJ1-6; cdr3_aa: CASSRTGGSPLHF; cdr3_nt: TGTGCCAGCAGCCGGACCGGGGGGTCACCCCTCCACTTT
v_call: TRBV18; clone_size: .; d_call: TRBD2; j_call: TRBJ2-1; cdr3_aa: CASSPQLLASGGENEQFF; cdr3_nt: TGTGCCAGCTCACCACAACTGTTGGCTAGCGGGGGGGAGAATGAGCAGTTCTTC
v_call: TRBV7-8; clone_size: .; d_call: .; j_call: TRBJ1-1; cdr3_aa: CASSLATGLGTEAFF; cdr3_nt: TGTGCCAGCAGCTTAGCGACGGGTTTAGGCACTGAAGCTTTCTTT
v_call: TRBV7-2; clone_size: .; d_call: .; j_call: TRBJ2-3; cdr3_aa: CASIGQPDTQYF; cdr3_nt: TGTGCCAGCATTGGACAACCAGATACGCAGTATTTT
v_call: TRBV5-1; clone_size: .; d_call: TRBD1; j_call: TRBJ1-3; cdr3_aa: CASGDRAFGNTIYF; cdr3_nt: TGCGCCAGCGGCGACAGGGCTTTCGGAAACACCATATATTTT
v_call: TRBV9; clone_size: .; d_call: .; j_call: TRBJ2-5; cdr3_aa: CASSVEETQYF; cdr3_nt: TGTGCCAGCAGCGTCGAAGAGACCCAGTACTTC
v_call: TRBV11-3; clone_size: .; d_call: TRBD1; j_call: TRBJ1-1; cdr3_aa: CASSTLGQGVRNHTEAFF; cdr3_nt: TGTGCCAGCAGCACCCTGGGACAGGGGGTACGGAATCACACTGAAGCTTTCTTT
v_call: TRBV6-5; clone_size: few; d_call: .; j_call: TRBJ1-1; cdr3_aa: CASSYSPVATEAFF; cdr3_nt: TGTGCCAGCAGTTACTCCCCGGTTGCCACTGAAGCTTTCTTT
v_call: TRBV13; clone_size: .; d_call: .; j_call: TRBJ1-1; cdr3_aa: CASSLSPQRNTEAFF; cdr3_nt: TGTGCCAGCAGCTTAAGCCCCCAGCGGAACACTGAAGCTTTCTTT
v_call: TRBV4-1; clone_size: .; d_call: TRBD1; j_call: TRBJ2-7; cdr3_aa: CASSQIGTGYEQYF; cdr3_nt: TGCGCCAGCAGCCAAATAGGGACAGGGTACGAGCAGTACTTC
v_call: TRBV9; clone_size: .; d_call: .; j_call: TRBJ2-4; cdr3_aa: CASSVDLLNIQYF; cdr3_nt: TGTGCCAGCAGCGTAGATCTCTTAAACATTCAGTACTTC
v_call: TRBV13; clone_size: once; d_call: TRBD2; j_call: TRBJ2-1; cdr3_aa: CASSPPSGGGWEQFF; cdr3_nt: TGTGCCAGCAGCCCTCCTAGCGGGGGGGGCTGGGAGCAGTTCTTC
v_call: TRBV27; clone_size: .; d_call: TRBD1; j_call: TRBJ2-7; cdr3_aa: CASSSDRGSYEQYF; cdr3_nt: TGTGCCAGCAGCTCGGACAGGGGATCCTACGAGCAGTACTTC
v_call: TRBV6-1; clone_size: .; d_call: TRBD2; j_call: TRBJ2-7; cdr3_aa: CASSEGTSPSYEQYF; cdr3_nt: TGTGCCAGCAGTGAAGGGACTAGCCCCTCCTACGAGCAGTACTTC
v_call: TRBV11-2; clone_size: .; d_call: TRBD2; j_call: TRBJ2-7; cdr3_aa: CASSLVILAGGREQYF; cdr3_nt: TGTGCCAGCAGCTTAGTAATACTAGCGGGGGGACGGGAGCAGTACTTC
v_call: TRBV7-2; clone_size: .; d_call: .; j_call: TRBJ2-1; cdr3_aa: CASSLFGSYNEQFF; cdr3_nt: TGTGCCAGCAGCCTTTTCGGGTCCTACAATGAGCAGTTCTTC
v_call: TRBV27; clone_size: .; d_call: .; j_call: TRBJ2-7; cdr3_aa: CASSLGQIYEQYF; cdr3_nt: TGTGCCAGCAGTTTAGGGCAGATCTACGAGCAGTACTTC